This T cell receptor beta chain was retrieved from a study of T-cell reconstitution after alpha-beta-depleted transplantation in children. General study findings and limits: Fresh T-cell production supplied most of the T-cell counts and diversity seen one year after transplant. Reportedly, alpha-beta T cells present about two months post-transplant originated from several hundred expanded clones of graft origin. The study traced high day-60 TCRbeta diversity in some patients to surviving recipient T cells and thymic progenitors.

This clonotype was recorded a few times. The antigen is not known. V was clipped by 5 bases and J by 4 bases, with 21 bases between them. CDR1 and CDR2 from the germline V gene are DFQATT and SNEGSKA (reference sequence). The CDR3 runs to 15 residues. Molecular barcoding with unique molecular identifiers was used for the TCRbeta library. TCRdb itself ran the PCR reads through MiXCR, one entry per CDR3 protein. The sample lists some 830,000 distinct CDR3 sequences, less than 20% seen once, with about 4.6% in the top ten. The chain carries TRBV20-1 and TRBJ2-7; either TRBD1 or TRBD2 may supply D (5 bases each). The receptor was derived from a male patient between 10 and 17 years old who had a stem cell transplant for acute lymphoblastic leukemia, so the T cells may come from the graft donor. Material: PBMCs, mostly from graft donor cells, obtained 360 days after TCRalphabeta/CD19-depleted stem cell transplant. CDR3 region: CSALGDVELAYEQYF. CDR3 DNA sequence: TGCAGTGCTCTCGGGGACGTTGAGCTAGCTTACGAGCAGTACTTC.